The clone carrying this T cell receptor (beta chain) was recorded at least ten times. Antigen specificity is unknown. J was trimmed by 2 bases and V by 6 bases; bases with no gene match: 6. This CDR3 contains 14 residues. Germline V CDR1 and CDR2: MNHNY, SVGAGI (reference sequence). This entry is derived from a study of Graves' ophthalmopathy and Graves' hyperthyroidism. General observations from the study: Most expanded clonotypes in thyroid above 0.001 frequency also showed up in blood.

Amplified material comprised TCR beta CDR3 regions derived from RNA transcripts. RT-PCR was first run with HTBI primers, then multiplex PCR in a second round. Each CDR3 protein is one row after TCRdb ran MiXCR on the multiplex PCR reads. The sample holds about 1.1 million distinct CDR3 sequences, 36% seen once. Hyperthyroidism patients were newly diagnosed, under 2 months' duration, aged 18 to 65. The study excluded patients with other autoimmune diseases, uncontrolled infections, pregnancy or lactation. The V call is TRBV6-6, the J call TRBJ2-7, with 8 bases identical to TRBD1. This clonotype was sampled from an adult man with Graves' hyperthyroidism. Sequences were obtained from peripheral blood or thyroid tissue (not recorded which). The CDR3 DNA sequence: TGTGCCAGCAGGATCAGGGGGCGCACCTACGAGCAGTACTTC. Residues: CASRIRGRTYEQYF.